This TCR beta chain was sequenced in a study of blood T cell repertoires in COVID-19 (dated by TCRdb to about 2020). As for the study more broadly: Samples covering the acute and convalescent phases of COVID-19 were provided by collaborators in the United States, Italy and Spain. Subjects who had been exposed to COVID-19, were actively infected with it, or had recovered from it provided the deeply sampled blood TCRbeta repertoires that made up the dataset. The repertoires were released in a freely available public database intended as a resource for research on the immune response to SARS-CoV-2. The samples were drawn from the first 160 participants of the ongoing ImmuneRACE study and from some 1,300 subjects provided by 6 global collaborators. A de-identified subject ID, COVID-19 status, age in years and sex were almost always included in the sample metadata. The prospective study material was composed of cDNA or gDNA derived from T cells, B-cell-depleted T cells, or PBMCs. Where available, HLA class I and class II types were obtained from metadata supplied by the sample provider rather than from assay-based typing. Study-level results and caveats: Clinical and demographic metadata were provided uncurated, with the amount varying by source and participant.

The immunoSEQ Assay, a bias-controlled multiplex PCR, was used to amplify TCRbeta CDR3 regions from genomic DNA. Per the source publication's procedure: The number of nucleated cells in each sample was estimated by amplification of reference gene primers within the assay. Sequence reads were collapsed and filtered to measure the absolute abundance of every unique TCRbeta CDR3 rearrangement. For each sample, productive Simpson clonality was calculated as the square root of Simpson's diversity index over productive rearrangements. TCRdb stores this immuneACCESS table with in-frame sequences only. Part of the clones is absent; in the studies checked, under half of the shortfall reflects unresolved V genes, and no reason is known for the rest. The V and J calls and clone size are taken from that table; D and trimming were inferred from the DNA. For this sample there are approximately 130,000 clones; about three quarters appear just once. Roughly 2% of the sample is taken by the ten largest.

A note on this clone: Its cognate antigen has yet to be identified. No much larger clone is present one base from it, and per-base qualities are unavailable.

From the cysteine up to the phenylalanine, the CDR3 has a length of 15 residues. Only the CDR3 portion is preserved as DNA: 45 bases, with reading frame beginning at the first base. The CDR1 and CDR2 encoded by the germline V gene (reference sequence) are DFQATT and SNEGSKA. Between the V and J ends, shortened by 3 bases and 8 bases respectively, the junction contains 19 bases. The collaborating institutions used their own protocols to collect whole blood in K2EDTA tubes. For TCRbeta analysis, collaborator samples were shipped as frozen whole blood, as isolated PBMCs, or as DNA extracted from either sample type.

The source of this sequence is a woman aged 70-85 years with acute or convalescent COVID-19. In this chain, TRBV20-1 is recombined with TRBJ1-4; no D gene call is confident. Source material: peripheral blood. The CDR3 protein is CSASDRGEMGEKLFF. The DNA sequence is TGCAGTGCTAGTGATCGGGGTGAAATGGGGGAAAAACTGTTTTTT.